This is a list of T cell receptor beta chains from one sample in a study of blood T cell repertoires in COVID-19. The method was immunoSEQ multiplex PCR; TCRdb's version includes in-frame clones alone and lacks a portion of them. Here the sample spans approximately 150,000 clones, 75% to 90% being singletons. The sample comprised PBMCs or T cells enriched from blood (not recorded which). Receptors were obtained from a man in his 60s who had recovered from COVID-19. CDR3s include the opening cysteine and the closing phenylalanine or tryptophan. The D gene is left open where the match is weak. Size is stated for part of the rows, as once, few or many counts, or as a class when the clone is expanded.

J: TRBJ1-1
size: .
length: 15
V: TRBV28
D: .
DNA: TGTGCCAGCAGTTTCATTGGGGCTATGAACACTGAAGCTTTCTTT
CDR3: CASSFIGAMNTEAFF

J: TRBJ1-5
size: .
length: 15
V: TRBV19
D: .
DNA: TGTGCCAGTAGTCCCCGGACGGAGGGGAATCAGCCCCAGCATTTT
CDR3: CASSPRTEGNQPQHF

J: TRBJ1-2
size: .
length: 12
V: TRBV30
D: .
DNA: TGTGCCTGGAAGCCAGAACCAGGGGGCTACACCTTC
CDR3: CAWKPEPGGYTF

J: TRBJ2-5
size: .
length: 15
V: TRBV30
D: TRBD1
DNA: TGTGCCTGGAGTCCCGGACAGGGGCGCGGGGAGACCCAGTACTTC
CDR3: CAWSPGQGRGETQYF

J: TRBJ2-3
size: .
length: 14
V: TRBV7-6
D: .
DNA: TGTGCCAGCAGCTTAGGTCTATTAACAGATACGCAGTATTTT
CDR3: CASSLGLLTDTQYF

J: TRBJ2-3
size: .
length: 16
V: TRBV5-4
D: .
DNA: TGTGCCAGCAGCTTGCGAGGGCTTGTGGGCACAGATACGCAGTATTTT
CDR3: CASSLRGLVGTDTQYF

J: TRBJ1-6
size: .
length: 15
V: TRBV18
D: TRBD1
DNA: TGTGCCAGCTCACCCTTGGCAGGGGGAGATTCACCCCTCCACTTT
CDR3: CASSPLAGGDSPLHF

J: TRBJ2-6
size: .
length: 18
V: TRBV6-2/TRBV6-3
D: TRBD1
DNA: TGTGCCAGCAGTTACCTGGGACAGGGACTCTCTGGGGCCAACGTCCTGACTTTC
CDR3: CASSYLGQGLSGANVLTF

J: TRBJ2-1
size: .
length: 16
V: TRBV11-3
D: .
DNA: TGTGCCAGCAGCGGGCGGACTTCGAGCTCCTACAATGAGCAGTTCTTC
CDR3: CASSGRTSSSYNEQFF

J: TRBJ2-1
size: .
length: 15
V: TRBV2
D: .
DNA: TGTGCCAGCAGTGTAGTGGTGGGCCACTACAATGAGCAGTTCTTC
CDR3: CASSVVVGHYNEQFF

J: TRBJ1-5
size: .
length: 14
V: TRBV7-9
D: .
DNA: TGTGCCAGCAGCTTAGCCGGTGAAAATCAGCCCCAGCATTTT
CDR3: CASSLAGENQPQHF

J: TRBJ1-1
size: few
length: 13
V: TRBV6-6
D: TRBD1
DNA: TGTGCCAGCAGGGACAGGATGAACACTGAAGCTTTCTTT
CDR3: CASRDRMNTEAFF

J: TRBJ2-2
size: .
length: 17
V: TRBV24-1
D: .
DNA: TGTGCCACCAGTGACCCCCGGGGAAACCCTGGGGCCGGGGAGCTGTTTTTT
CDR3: CATSDPRGNPGAGELFF

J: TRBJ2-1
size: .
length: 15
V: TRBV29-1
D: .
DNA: TGCAGCGTTGAAGATGGACGGGGAGCCTACAATGAGCAGTTCTTC
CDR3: CSVEDGRGAYNEQFF

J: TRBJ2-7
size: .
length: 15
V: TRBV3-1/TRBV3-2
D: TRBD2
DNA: TGTGCCAGCAGCCAAGGGACTAGCGGTGCCCACGAGCAGTACTTC
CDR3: CASSQGTSGAHEQYF